The clone carrying this T cell receptor (beta chain) has more than one count but fewer than ten. Its antigen is undetermined. TCR beta CDR3 sequences were amplified from RNA transcripts. Primed by the HTBI set, a first-round RT-PCR was run on the TCR CDR3. TCRdb re-called the multiplex PCR reads with MiXCR, one entry per CDR3 protein. The profile covers about 350,000 distinct CDR3 sequences, with roughly 14% appearing a single time and 20% to 25% taken by the ten largest. This sample was included in a study of T cells in Graves' hyperthyroidism and ophthalmopathy. For the study at large: The authors collected peripheral blood at initial diagnosis, before any treatment.

The CDR3 covers 14 residues. Germline V gene sequence: CDR1 LNHDA, CDR2 SQIVND (reference sequence). The V gene lost 3 bases and the J gene lost 4 bases, with 9 bases spanning the gap. Overall study results and limits: The model identified upcoming ophthalmopathy a median about six months ahead of onset.

V usage is TRBV19 and J usage is TRBJ2-2; TRBD1 is a possible D gene (6 bases). Sequenced material: blood. This sequence originates from a woman aged 30 to 39 with Graves' hyperthyroidism. CDR3 residues: CASSIQGITGELFF. CDR3 nucleotides: TGTGCCAGTAGTATCCAGGGGATCACCGGGGAGCTGTTTTTT.